These 26 T cell receptor beta chains share one sample of origin, sequenced in a study of T cells in Graves' hyperthyroidism and ophthalmopathy. The TCR beta CDR3 regions underwent amplification using RNA transcripts as the source. When the TCR CDR3 underwent first-round RT-PCR, the HTBI primer set was used. TCRdb itself ran the multiplex PCR reads through MiXCR, one entry per CDR3 protein. The profile covers roughly 500,000 distinct CDR3 sequences, with 35% to 55% appearing a single time and 15% to 20% taken by the ten largest. Sequenced sample: peripheral blood or thyroid tissue (not recorded which). These receptors all come from an adult woman with Graves' disease, either hyperthyroidism or ophthalmopathy (not recorded which).

The chain combines TRBV7-9 with TRBJ2-7; D gene unclear. Per the germline V gene, CDR1 is SEHNR and CDR2 is FQNEAQ (reference sequence). This CDR3 region has 14 residues. The V and J ends lost 6 bases and 2 bases respectively, with 14 bases between them. The chain's CDR3 is CASSSPNGPYEQYF. CDR3 DNA sequence: TGTGCCAGCAGTTCCCCTAACGGCCCCTACGAGCAGTACTTC.

The V and J genes are TRBV7-6 and TRBJ2-1; tentative D call: TRBD1 (6 bases). CDR1 is SGHVS and CDR2 is FNYEAQ in the germline V gene. The V end lost 1 base, the J end lost 3 bases, and 13 bases lay between the germline ends. The CDR3 loop spans 16 amino acids. The CDR3 coding sequence is TGTGCCAGCAGCTTAGGGACAGCGTTTTTCTACAATGAGCAGTTCTTC. This encodes CASSLGTAFFYNEQFF. The full variable domain, rest sourced from reference TRBV7-6 and TRBJ2-1, is GAGVSQSPRYKVTKRGQDVALRCDPISGHVSLYWYRQALGQGPEFLTYFNYEAQQDKSGLPNDRFSAERPEGSISTLTIQRTEQRDSAMYRCASSLGTAFFYNEQFFGPGTRLTVL.

This clonotype was seen ten or more times. The chain uses TRBV12-3 or TRBV12-4 and TRBJ1-1, with D maybe TRBD1 (5 bases). Trimming pared 7 bases from V and 9 bases from J, leaving 15 bases between. The CDR3 totals 12 residues. The CDR3 here is CASIGEEMKAFF. Written as DNA, the CDR3 is TGTGCCAGCATAGGGGAGGAAATGAAAGCTTTCTTT.

In this sample, this clonotype turned up many times. The chain uses TRBV10-3 and TRBJ2-7; perhaps D is TRBD1 or TRBD2 (5 bases each). CDR1 is ENHRY and CDR2 is SYGVKD in the germline V gene. The CDR3 loop spans 14 amino acids. Deletions cut 5 bases from V and 3 bases from J, with 14 bases between. The DNA of the CDR3 is TGTGCCATCAGTTTCCGGGACGCCAACTACGAGCAGTACTTC. It yields the protein CAISFRDANYEQYF.

The table lists this clonotype with many counts. This sequence joins TRBV11-2 and TRBJ1-1, with a weak D call TRBD1 (5 bases). Germline assignment: CDR1 SGHAT and CDR2 FQNNGV. The V gene lost 0 bases and the J gene lost 4 bases, with 12 bases spanning the gap. The CDR3 has 15 amino acids. The CDR3 protein is CASSLDARVATEAFF. The CDR3, as DNA: TGTGCCAGCAGCTTAGATGCCAGGGTGGCCACTGAAGCTTTCTTT.

The chain joins TRBV11-2 to TRBJ2-5, with TRBD1 as a possible D gene (5 bases). This CDR3 comprises 13 residues. Germline V lookup: CDR1 SGHAT, CDR2 FQNNGV. Trimming stripped 3 bases from V and 7 bases from J, with 12 bases between. The DNA of the CDR3 is TGTGCCAGCAGCTTCGGTTTAAGGGGGACCCAGTACTTC. This translates into CASSFGLRGTQYF.

This rearrangement joins TRBV5-1 to TRBJ2-3, with D unresolved. V shed 0 bases and J shed 3 bases, with 8 bases lying between them. This CDR3 has 14 residues. Germline V gene sequence: CDR1 SGHRS, CDR2 YFSETQ. CDR3 residues: CASSLVANTDTQYF. In DNA, the CDR3 is TGCGCCAGCAGCTTGGTGGCGAATACAGATACGCAGTATTTT.

This clonotype was seen more than once but under ten times. This rearrangement joins TRBV29-1 to TRBJ1-6; 10 bases are shared with TRBD1. The V gene's germline CDR1 is SQVTM and CDR2 ANQGSEA. Trimming cost V 6 bases and J 9 bases; bases outside gene matches: 11. This CDR3 region has 15 residues. The CDR3 DNA reads TGCAGCGTCAGGGGAGGGACAGGGGAGGGTTCACCCCTCCACTTT. Its translation: CSVRGGTGEGSPLHF.

The count of this clonotype is one. CDR3: CASSEMRGRTDYGYTF. DNA for the CDR3: TGTGCCAGCAGTGAAATGAGGGGCAGAACAGACTATGGCTACACCTTC. The chain recombines TRBV6-1 with TRBJ1-2, with TRBD1 as a possible D gene (5 bases). The germline V gene has CDR1 MNHNS and CDR2 SASEGT. The CDR3 consists of 16 residues. Trimming took 2 bases from V and 3 from J, leaving 16 bases between them.

The rearrangement uses TRBV11-3 and TRBJ2-1, with D possibly matching TRBD2 (5 bases). Trimming stripped 2 bases from V and 7 bases from J, with 15 bases between. Germline assignment: CDR1 SGHNT and CDR2 YENEEA. The CDR3 is 15 residues long. DNA of the CDR3: TGTGCCAGCAGCTTAAGGGAGACCGACCTGAATGAGCAGTTCTTC. Its translation: CASSLRETDLNEQFF.

This clonotype was found a few times. V is TRBV25-1 and J is TRBJ2-7; 7 bases map to TRBD1. Germline CDR1 and CDR2: MGHDK and SYGVNS. V gave up 2 bases and J gave up 2 bases; unmatched junction bases: 6. The CDR3 contains 15 residues. The CDR3 bases are TGTGCCAGCAGTGAAGACAGGGATAAGGCCTACGAGCAGTACTTC. The encoded protein is CASSEDRDKAYEQYF.

This clonotype was observed many times. The chain employs TRBV18 and TRBJ1-1; 7 bases fit TRBD1. Germline lookup yields CDR1 KGHSH and CDR2 LQKENI. The length of the CDR3 is 13 residues. J gave up 6 bases and V 4 bases, and 5 bases lay outside the gene matches. CDR3 sequence reads: CASSRDREAEAFF. The CDR3 DNA follows: TGTGCCAGCTCACGTGACAGGGAGGCTGAAGCTTTCTTT.

There are many counts of this clonotype. The chain joins TRBV7-2 to TRBJ2-5; D is possibly TRBD2 (5 bases). V was cut by 1 base and J by 4 bases, with 7 bases left in between. CDR3 length: 13 amino acids. Germline-derived CDR1 and CDR2 are SGHTA and FQGNSA. The CDR3 loop is CASSLGGRETQYF. CDR3 bases: TGTGCCAGCAGCTTAGGAGGGAGAGAGACCCAGTACTTC.

Only a few counts were recorded for this clonotype. The chain links TRBV7-2 to TRBJ1-2; D remains ambiguous. Germline lookup yields CDR1 SGHTA and CDR2 FQGNSA. The length of the CDR3 is 15 residues. The V end was cut by 2 bases, the J end by 6 bases, with 16 bases between. The CDR3 loop reads CASSLPLGKGDGYTF. DNA of the CDR3: TGTGCCAGCAGCTTACCCCTAGGGAAAGGTGATGGCTACACCTTC.

The chain employs TRBV15 and TRBJ1-5; perhaps TRBD1 as D (6 bases). With 6 bases removed from V and 6 bases from J, the gap between germline ends came to 15 bases. Germline V gives CDR1 LNHNV, CDR2 YYDKDF (reference sequence). The CDR3 runs to 14 residues. CDR3 in DNA: TGTGCCACCAGAGGGGAACAGGGCCCTCAGCCCCAGCATTTT. Residues: CATRGEQGPQPQHF. Full variable domain (rest looked up from reference TRBV15 and TRBJ1-5): DAMVIQNPRYQVTQFGKPVTLSCSQTLNHNVMYWYQQKSSQAPKLLFHYYDKDFNNEADTPDNFQSRRPNTSFCFLDIRSPGLGDTAMYLCATRGEQGPQPQHFGDGTRLSIL.

The chain couples TRBV20-1 to TRBJ1-2; tentative D call: TRBD1 (6 bases). The CDR3 spans 13 residues. Germline V gene sequence: CDR1 DFQATT, CDR2 SNEGSKA (reference sequence). CDR3 amino acids: CGTHPGANYGYTF. CDR3 nucleotide sequence: TGCGGCACTCACCCGGGGGCCAACTATGGCTACACCTTC.

In its sample, this clonotype was seen many times. The chain recombines TRBV6-5 with TRBJ1-5, with D tentatively TRBD1 (5 bases). Germline V gene lookup returns CDR1 MNHEY and CDR2 SVGAGI. Trimming left V 2 bases short and J 3 bases short, with 8 bases between. The CDR3 consists of 14 residues. Here the CDR3 DNA reads TGTGCCAGCAGTTACGGGGGAGCCAATCAGCCCCAGCATTTT. This translates into CASSYGGANQPQHF.

The rearrangement joins TRBV20-1 to TRBJ1-1, with D possibly matching TRBD1 (5 bases). Germline CDR1 DFQATT, CDR2 SNEGSKA (reference sequence). V lost 6 bases and J 4 bases, leaving 18 bases between the germline ends. The CDR3 contains 14 residues. CDR3: CSAESGQGFTEAFF. CDR3 DNA: TGCAGTGCCGAGTCGGGGCAGGGCTTCACTGAAGCTTTCTTT.

This clonotype was recorded many times. The V call is TRBV12-5, the J call TRBJ1-6; D is uncertain. Trimming stripped 9 bases from V and 10 bases from J, with 16 bases between. This CDR3 spans 13 amino acids. CDR1 is LGHNT and CDR2 is FRNRAP in the germline V gene. CDR3 coding DNA: TGTGCTAGCCAGGATGGACCGAGATCACCCCTCCACTTT. This sequence encodes CASQDGPRSPLHF.

This clonotype was detected only once. A much bigger clone sits one base away, suggesting this may be a read error. The chain carries TRBV5-4 and TRBJ2-2, with a possible D match to TRBD2 (5 bases). CDR1 SGHNT and CDR2 YYREEE come from the germline V gene (reference sequence). This CDR3 has 16 amino acids. The CDR3 sequence is CASSLGNSFFTGELSF. The CDR3 DNA sequence: TGTGCCAGCAGCTTGGGAAATTCGTTCTTCACCGGGGAGCTGTCTTTT.

The chain couples TRBV2 to TRBJ1-5; 10 bases agree with TRBD1. The CDR3 sequence is 15 residues long. The V segment lost 7 bases and the J segment 7 bases; nucleotides outside the gene matches: 10. Germline V gene lookup returns CDR1 SNHLY and CDR2 FYNNEI. CDR3: CASNGDRGDEQPQHF. The CDR3 DNA sequence: TGTGCCAGCAATGGGGACAGGGGTGACGAGCAGCCCCAGCATTTT.

At least ten counts were recorded for this clonotype. The chain links TRBV6-1 to TRBJ1-5; 9 bases align to TRBD1. The germline gives CDR1 MNHNS, CDR2 SASEGT. The CDR3 is made up of 13 amino acids. V lost 6 bases and J lost 5; bases outside the gene matches: 2. CDR3: CASRTGGYQPQHF. CDR3 in DNA: TGTGCCAGCAGGACAGGGGGTTATCAGCCCCAGCATTTT.

The gene calls are TRBV9 and TRBJ2-5; tentatively, D is TRBD1 or TRBD2 (5 bases each). Germline V gene data show CDR1 as SGDLS and CDR2 as YYNGEE. This CDR3 has 15 residues. V was cut by 0 bases and J by 3 bases, with 12 bases left in between. CDR3 coding DNA: TGTGCCAGCAGCGTAGGACCGGGGCCAAAAGAGACCCAGTACTTC. Translation: CASSVGPGPKETQYF. Supplemented by reference TRBV9 and TRBJ2-5, the full variable domain reads DSGVTQTPKHLITATGQRVTLRCSPRSGDLSVYWYQQSLDQGLQFLIQYYNGEERAKGNILERFSAQQFPDLHSELNLSSLELGDSALYFCASSVGPGPKETQYFGPGTRLLVL.

This clonotype has at least ten counts. The rearrangement links TRBV29-1 to TRBJ1-2; a possible D gene is TRBD1 (5 bases). CDR1 is SQVTM, CDR2 ANQGSEA, per germline. The length of the CDR3 is 13 residues. V lost 7 bases to trimming and J lost 0 bases, with 12 bases between them. The CDR3 DNA reads as TGCAGCGCTGAGGGGTTAGCTAACTATGGCTACACCTTC. This codes for CSAEGLANYGYTF.

In regard to this clonotype: One end of the junction is discordant with germline, which a read error may explain. V and J are TRBV5-1 and TRBJ2-5; D is undetermined. From germline, CDR1 is SGHRS and CDR2 YFSETQ. CDR3 size: 13 residues. The CDR3 DNA reads TGCGCCAGCGGCTTTGGTCTACAAGAGACCCAGTACTTC. Encoded protein: CASGFGLQETQYF.

About this clonotype: A much larger clone lies a single base off, so this may be a read error. The chain has TRBV5-1 and TRBJ2-2; D gene unclear. The germline V gene encodes CDR1 SGHRS and CDR2 YFSETQ. V lost 0 bases to trimming and J lost 4 bases, with 7 bases between them. This CDR3 has 14 residues. The CDR3 reads CASSLARPTGELFF. The CDR3 coding sequence is TGCGCCAGCAGCTTGGCGCGGCCCACCGGGGAGCTGTTTTTT.